This TCR beta chain emerged from a study of cytomegalovirus exposure and HLA in healthy donors. There are 18 residues in the CDR3. CDR1 is LGHNA and CDR2 is YSLEER in the germline V gene. Germline trimming cut 0 bases from V and 5 bases from J; bases unmatched to any gene: 10. This clone occurred a few times. With 60 Vbeta and 13 Jbeta primers, the PCR was carried out. Method: immunoSEQ multiplex PCR; TCRdb's copy keeps in-frame clones and lacks some. The data show fewer than 150,000 clones, about 16% seen once. The receptor was derived from a woman aged 18-29 years in good health and CMV-seronegative. The sequenced sample was PBMCs. The chain employs TRBV4-3 and TRBJ1-6; 7 bases are shared with TRBD1. The CDR3: CASSQDPPETGNNSPLHF. CDR3 coding DNA: TGCGCCAGCAGCCAAGATCCCCCCGAGACAGGGAATAATTCACCCCTCCACTTT.